This T cell receptor beta chain was retrieved from a study of CD8+ T cells in alopecia areata. Treatment in this sample: oral pan-JAK inhibitor, 5-10 mg twice daily. The authors extracted RNA and reverse transcribed it into cDNA as the sequencing template. Repertoires were generated with immunoSEQ multiplex PCR, while TCRdb's copy carries only in-frame clones and drops some. The table includes fewer than 250,000 clones, 55% to 70% detected once. The TCR originated in a human donor with alopecia areata. The specimen comprised CD4+ T cells sorted from blood, sampled at week 4, from a patient treated with tofacitinib.

CDR3 sequence (DNA): TGTGCCAGCAGCGTTACCCCTACTAGCACAGATACGCAGTATTTT. Translating it yields CASSVTPTSTDTQYF. The rearrangement joins TRBV9 to TRBJ2-3; D uncertain. Trimming left V 2 bases short and J 0 bases short, with 10 bases between. Germline lookup yields CDR1 SGDLS and CDR2 YYNGEE. This CDR3 is built from 15 residues.